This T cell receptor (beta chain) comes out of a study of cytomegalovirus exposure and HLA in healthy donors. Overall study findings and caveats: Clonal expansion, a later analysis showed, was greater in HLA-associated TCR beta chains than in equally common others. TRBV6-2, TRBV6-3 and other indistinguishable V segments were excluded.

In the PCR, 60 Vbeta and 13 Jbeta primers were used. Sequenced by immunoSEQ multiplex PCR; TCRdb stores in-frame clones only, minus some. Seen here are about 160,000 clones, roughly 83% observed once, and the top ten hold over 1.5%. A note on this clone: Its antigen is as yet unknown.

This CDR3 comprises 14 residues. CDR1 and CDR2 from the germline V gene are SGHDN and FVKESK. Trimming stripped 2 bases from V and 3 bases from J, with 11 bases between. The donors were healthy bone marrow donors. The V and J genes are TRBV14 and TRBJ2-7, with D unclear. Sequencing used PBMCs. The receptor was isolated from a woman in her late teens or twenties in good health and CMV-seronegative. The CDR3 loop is CASSQPEPHYEQYF. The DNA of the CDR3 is TGTGCCAGCAGCCAACCCGAGCCTCACTACGAGCAGTACTTC.